The present T cell receptor (beta chain) was sequenced within a study of early T cells in non-severe SARS-CoV-2 infection. Overall study context: Investigators sequenced bulk RNA drawn from unsorted whole blood, and chains remained unpaired.

Trimming left V 7 bases short and J 2 bases short, with 27 bases between. Looked up from germline, CDR1 is SGHAT and CDR2 is FQNNGV. This CDR3 is 19 amino acids long. Only a few counts were recorded for this clonotype. From the 5' RACE reads, TCRdb called clonotypes with MiXCR, one entry per CDR3 protein. Of more than 95,000 distinct CDR3 sequences detected, 15% appear once; the ten largest clones hold 20% to 25%. Sequences were obtained from whole blood. This TCR was sampled from an adult who was a healthcare worker with PCR-confirmed SARS-CoV-2 infection or an uninfected control (not recorded which). The rearrangement links TRBV11-2 to TRBJ1-5; the D gene is possibly TRBD1 (5 bases). DNA for the CDR3: TGTGCCAGCACACCCGAGGGGCCAAGCACTTGGGGTTGCAATCAGCCCCAGCATTTT. Translated: CASTPEGPSTWGCNQPQHF.